This TCR beta chain was identified during a study of cytomegalovirus exposure and HLA in healthy donors. CDR3 length equals 14 residues. From germline, CDR1 is SSHAT and CDR2 FNYEAQ (reference sequence). A note on this clone: Its antigen is unknown. An end of the junction differs from the germline gene, which may be a read error.

The PCR had 60 Vbeta and 13 Jbeta primers. Some clones are missing from TCRdb's copy, which holds only in-frame ones; the method was immunoSEQ multiplex PCR. The data contain approximately 120,000 clones, 75% to 85% of them singletons. Study-level findings and limits: A later analysis reported that several of the most significant clusters appeared to be linked to common viral pathogens, among them Epstein-Barr virus. As a later analysis showed, a missense DCLRE1C variant was linked to trimming of TCR beta V- and J-genes. After further analysis at a later stage, 15,000 to 20,000 TCR beta sequences were associated with HLA alleles at 0.05 false discovery rate. A later analysis, which compared TCR beta chains of equal frequency, found the HLA-associated ones more clonally expanded.

The sequencing sample was made of PBMCs. V is TRBV7-7 and J is TRBJ2-5; TRBD1 aligns across 10 bases. This receptor was taken from a woman aged 45-65 years in good health and CMV-seropositive. The CDR3 nucleotides read TGTGCTAGCAGCTTAGGGACAGGGGAAGAGACCCAGTACTTC. Protein: CASSLGTGEETQYF.